This TCR beta chain is drawn from a study of OX40 agonist ivuxolimab in advanced cancers. Overall study context: At approximately 80% male, the cohort had a mean age of about 55 years, ranging from about 20 to 80. General study findings and limits: Clonal expansion was seen in CD4+ and CD8+ blood T cells by week 6 at 0.1 to 3.0 mg/kg.

TCRdb's copy holds only in-frame clones and misses some; the assay was immunoSEQ multiplex PCR. The table includes tens of thousands of clones, roughly 80% detected once. This clone was observed a handful of times. Its specificity is not known. The CDR3 is 16 residues long. V lost 3 bases and J lost 4; bases outside the gene matches: 9. Per germline, CDR1 MNHNS and CDR2 SASEGT. The specimen comprised CD4+ or CD8+ T cells sorted from blood, sampled in a trial of the OX40 agonist ivuxolimab. This sequence was found in an adult with an advanced solid tumor such as melanoma, head and neck, liver or kidney cancer. The V gene is TRBV6-1, the J gene TRBJ1-5, with 7 nucleotides matching TRBD1. Here the CDR3 reads CASSDRWTGVNQPQHF. Written as DNA, the CDR3 is TGTGCCAGCAGTGACCGATGGACAGGCGTAAATCAGCCCCAGCATTTT.